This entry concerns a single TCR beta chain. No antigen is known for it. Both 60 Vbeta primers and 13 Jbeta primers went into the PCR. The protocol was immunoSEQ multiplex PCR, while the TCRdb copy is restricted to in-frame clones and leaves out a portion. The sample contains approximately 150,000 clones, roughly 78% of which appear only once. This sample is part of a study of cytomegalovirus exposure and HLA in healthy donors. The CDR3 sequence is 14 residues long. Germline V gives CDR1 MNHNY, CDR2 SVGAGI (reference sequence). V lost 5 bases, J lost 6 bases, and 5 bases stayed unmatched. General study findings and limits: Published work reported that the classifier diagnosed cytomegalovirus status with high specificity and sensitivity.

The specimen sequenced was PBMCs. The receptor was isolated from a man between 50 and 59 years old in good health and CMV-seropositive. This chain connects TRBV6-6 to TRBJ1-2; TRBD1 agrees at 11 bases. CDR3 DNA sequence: TGTGCCAGCAGTCAAGGACAGGGGGCACATGGCTACACCTTC. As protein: CASSQGQGAHGYTF.